These 18 T cell receptor beta chains came from one sample sequenced in a study of blood T cell repertoires in COVID-19. The data were produced by immunoSEQ multiplex PCR, yet TCRdb's version contains in-frame clones alone and is incomplete. The table lists hundreds of thousands of clones, approximately 89% of them singletons. The specimen was peripheral blood. These receptors originate from a woman in her 30s with COVID-19, enrolled during active disease.

The chain couples TRBV28 to TRBJ2-4; the D gene is possibly TRBD2 (7 bases). The germline V gene encodes CDR1 MDHEN and CDR2 SYDVKM. V was clipped by 6 bases and J by 13 bases, with 16 bases between them. This CDR3 is built from 12 residues. CDR3 region: CASRTLGGAQYF. CDR3 bases: TGTGCCAGCAGGACCCTGGGGGGGGCCCAGTACTTC. Full variable domain (rest looked up from reference TRBV28 and TRBJ2-4): DVKVTQSSRYLVKRTGEKVFLECVQDMDHENMFWYRQDPGLGLRLIYFSYDVKMKEKGDIPEGYSVSREKKERFSLILESASTNQTSMYLCASRTLGGAQYFGAGTRLSVL.

This clone has only one observation. The chain links TRBV5-5 to TRBJ1-2; 9 bases are a match to TRBD1. The CDR3 covers 16 residues. Germline lookup yields CDR1 SGHKS and CDR2 YYEKEE (reference sequence). V dropped 5 bases and J dropped 6; count of bases not matched to a gene: 14. CDR3 in amino acids: CASSENRGPFGDGYTF. DNA of the CDR3: TGTGCCAGCAGTGAGAACAGGGGGCCCTTCGGGGATGGCTACACCTTC.

The CDR3 nucleotides are TGTGCCAGCAGCGTAGCTGTGACAGGGGGCATGAATACGCAGTATTTT. Amino acid sequence: CASSVAVTGGMNTQYF. V gene TRBV9 combines with J gene TRBJ2-3; TRBD1 matches at 10 bases. J was trimmed by 7 bases and V by 0 bases; bases with no gene match: 8. The CDR3 covers 16 residues. From germline, CDR1 is SGDLS and CDR2 YYNGEE.

The chain links TRBV30 to TRBJ1-2; TRBD1 might be the D (5 bases). CDR3 length: 12 amino acids. Looked up from germline, CDR1 is GTSNPN and CDR2 is SVGIG (reference sequence). V shed 2 bases and J shed 8 bases, with 12 bases lying between them. The CDR3 sequence is CAWSPGLYGYTF. CDR3 sequence (DNA): TGTGCCTGGAGTCCAGGGTTGTACGGCTACACCTTC.

This chain links TRBV5-4 with TRBJ1-1; D gene unclear. With 1 base removed from V and 1 base from J, the gap between germline ends came to 5 bases. Germline CDR1 and CDR2: SGHNT and YYREEE (reference sequence). CDR3 size: 13 residues. The chain's CDR3 is CASSLRGNTEAFF. Here the CDR3 DNA reads TGTGCCAGCAGCTTGCGAGGGAACACTGAAGCTTTCTTT.

The V gene is TRBV27, the J gene TRBJ2-5; a weak D match, TRBD2 (5 bases). The CDR3 sequence is 13 residues long. V lost 0 bases, J lost 3 bases, and 5 bases lay in between. Germline CDR1 and CDR2: MNHEY and SMNVEV (reference sequence). CDR3 DNA sequence: TGTGCCAGCAGTTTATCGAGGGAAGAGACCCAGTACTTC. As protein: CASSLSREETQYF.

In its sample, this clone was seen a few times. The chain recombines TRBV28 with TRBJ1-5; a possible D gene is TRBD1 (6 bases). The CDR3 sequence is 15 residues long. The V and J ends lost 6 bases and 6 bases respectively, with 18 bases between them. Germline-derived CDR1 and CDR2 are MDHEN and SYDVKM. The CDR3 region is CASSRIGQSGQPQHF. CDR3 sequence (DNA): TGTGCCAGCAGCCGAATCGGACAGTCGGGTCAGCCCCAGCATTTT.

The rearrangement uses TRBV5-1 and TRBJ2-1; 7 nucleotides agree with TRBD2. V gave up 4 bases and J gave up 10 bases; unmatched junction bases: 11. CDR1 is SGHRS and CDR2 is YFSETQ in the germline V gene. The CDR3 has 14 amino acids. The DNA of the CDR3 is TGCGCCAGCAGCCGCGACGGGGGGTTGGGAGAGCAGTTCTTC. Its translation is CASSRDGGLGEQFF.

J is TRBJ1-6 and V is TRBV13, with 8 bases fitting TRBD1. CDR3 length: 14 amino acids. The junction had 7 bases not matched to a gene; V was cut back by 5 bases and J by 10 bases. Germline V gene data show CDR1 as PRHDT and CDR2 as FYEKMQ (reference sequence). This CDR3 reads CASSLGQGGSPLHF. The CDR3 DNA reads as TGTGCCAGCAGCCTTGGACAGGGAGGATCACCCCTCCACTTT.

This chain connects TRBV19 to TRBJ2-7; TRBD2 is a possible D gene (7 bases). Germline loops: CDR1 LNHDA, CDR2 SQIVND (reference sequence). Trimming cost V 0 bases and J 7 bases, with 13 bases left between them. The CDR3 length is 14 residues. The CDR3 DNA reads as TGTGCCAGTAGTATAGATCTCGGGGGGCGGGAGCAGTACTTC. This sequence encodes CASSIDLGGREQYF.

This chain joins TRBV5-4 and TRBJ1-2; 7 bases fit TRBD1. Per germline, CDR1 SGHNT and CDR2 YYREEE (reference sequence). The CDR3 runs 14 residues. J gave up 2 bases and V 7 bases, and 8 bases lay outside the gene matches. Written as DNA, the CDR3 is TGTGCCAGCCGCACGACAGGGATCAACTATGGCTACACCTTC. This encodes CASRTTGINYGYTF.

The rearrangement links TRBV23-1 to TRBJ2-7; 8 nucleotides align to TRBD1. TRBV23-1 is annotated as an ORF whose role is uncertain. V shed 2 bases, J shed 11 bases, and the junction held 11 bases outside the gene matches. This CDR3 region has 14 residues. In DNA form, the CDR3 reads TGCGCCAGCAGTCAACCCAGGACAGGGCCGTCCAAGTACGTC. As protein: CASSQPRTGPSKYV.

The rearrangement joins TRBV2 to TRBJ2-7; tentatively, D is TRBD2 (6 bases). V was trimmed by 8 bases and J by 4 bases, leaving 18 bases between them. The CDR3 extends over 14 amino acids. Germline assignment: CDR1 SNHLY and CDR2 FYNNEI. CDR3 residues: CASRGDGGRYEQYV. In nucleotides, the CDR3 is TGTGCCAGCCGTGGGGACGGGGGAAGATACGAGCAGTACGTC.

The chain joins TRBV9 to TRBJ2-7, with 7 bases that match TRBD2. This CDR3 contains 15 residues. The trim removed 4 bases at V and 5 bases at J, leaving 12 bases unmatched. CDR1 SGDLS and CDR2 YYNGEE come from the germline V gene. As DNA, the CDR3 is TGTGCCAGCAGCTTAGGCGGGGGATCGCCAGACGAGCAGTACTTC. Its protein is CASSLGGGSPDEQYF.

The rearrangement joins TRBV10-3 to TRBJ1-2; the match to TRBD1 covers 8 bases. Trimming cost V 1 base and J 6 bases; bases outside gene matches: 4. The CDR3 spans 14 residues. Per the germline V gene, CDR1 is ENHRY and CDR2 is SYGVKD. The CDR3 DNA reads TGTGCCATCAGTGAGTGGGGACAGGTGGATGGCTACACCTTC. It is translated as CAISEWGQVDGYTF.

The rearrangement links TRBV11-2 to TRBJ2-3, with D perhaps TRBD1 (6 bases). The V gene's germline CDR1 is SGHAT and CDR2 FQNNGV. The length of the CDR3 is 15 residues. V lost 6 bases and J 4 bases, leaving 17 bases between the germline ends. The CDR3 protein is CASRSSNRVPDTQYF. The CDR3 nucleotides are TGTGCCAGCAGGTCTAGTAACAGGGTACCAGATACGCAGTATTTT. Using reference TRBV11-2 and TRBJ2-3 for the parts outside the CDR3, the full variable domain is EAGVAQSPRYKIIEKRQSVAFWCNPISGHATLYWYQQILGQGPKLLIQFQNNGVVDDSQLPKDRFSAERLKGVDSTLKIQPAKLEDSAVYLCASRSSNRVPDTQYFGPGTRLTVL.

The chain combines TRBV2 with TRBJ1-2; no definite D call. Germline values: CDR1 SNHLY, CDR2 FYNNEI. The CDR3 runs 17 residues. Trimming removed 3 bases from V and 8 bases from J, with 25 bases in between. The CDR3 coding sequence is TGTGCCAGCAGTGAGCGGGCCCTACAATCAAGTAAAAGGGGCTACACCTTC. This translates into CASSERALQSSKRGYTF.

The rearrangement uses TRBV6-6 and TRBJ1-6; 9 bases fit TRBD1. V was clipped by 1 base and J by 8 bases; unmatched bases: 6. The germline V gene encodes CDR1 MNHNY and CDR2 SVGAGI (reference sequence). The CDR3 is 16 amino acids. Here the CDR3 DNA reads TGTGCCAGCAGTTACTTGGGACAGGGATACGATTCACCCCTCCACTTT. This sequence encodes CASSYLGQGYDSPLHF.